These 9 T cell receptor beta chains were all obtained from the same sample, sequenced in a study of shared clonotypes between healthy human individuals. Assay: immunoSEQ multiplex PCR; the TCRdb copy retains only in-frame clones and omits some. Of about 520,000 clones in the sample, roughly 95% were seen once. The source material was naive CD4+ T cells sorted from blood. This sample's subset: CD45RA+ positively selected. The source of these receptors is a woman between 25 and 40 years old in good health.

The chain has TRBV4-1 and TRBJ2-5; 9 positions match TRBD1. There are 16 residues in the CDR3. The V gene's germline CDR1 is MGHRA and CDR2 YSYEKL. Trimming took 0 bases from V and 5 from J; bases not matched to a gene: 7. CDR3 sequence: CASSQDGTGGGETQYF. CDR3 nucleotides: TGCGCCAGCAGCCAAGATGGAACAGGGGGCGGGGAGACCCAGTACTTC.

This chain connects TRBV4-1 to TRBJ2-6; D gene ambiguous. The V end lost 0 bases, the J end lost 2 bases, and 11 bases lay between the germline ends. This CDR3 contains 17 residues. CDR1 is MGHRA and CDR2 is YSYEKL in the germline V gene. In DNA form, the CDR3 reads TGCGCCAGCAGCCAAGAGAGAACGCTCCCTGGGGCCAACGTCCTGACTTTC. Its translation is CASSQERTLPGANVLTF.

The genes are TRBV28 and TRBJ2-1; TRBD1 matches at 10 bases. With V trimmed by 4 bases and J by 5 bases, 5 bases remained unmatched. Germline CDR1 is MDHEN and CDR2 is SYDVKM. The CDR3 contains 15 residues. The CDR3 DNA reads TGTGCCAGCAGTTCGGGACAGGGGAGGGACAATGAGCAGTTCTTC. This codes for CASSSGQGRDNEQFF.

The J gene is TRBJ1-5, the V gene TRBV28, with D uncertain. CDR1 and CDR2 (germline): MDHEN, SYDVKM. This CDR3 region has 14 residues. The V and J ends lost 5 bases and 5 bases respectively, with 13 bases between them. DNA for the CDR3: TGTGCCAGCAGTCCCGGGCAGGCCCATCAGCCCCAGCATTTT. The encoded protein is CASSPGQAHQPQHF.

The gene calls are TRBV7-2 and TRBJ1-4; D remains ambiguous. V lost 5 bases, J lost 0 bases, and 13 bases lay in between. The CDR3 is 16 amino acids. Germline CDR1 and CDR2: SGHTA and FQGNSA. The CDR3: CASSPSFRATNEKLFF. The CDR3, as DNA: TGTGCCAGCAGCCCAAGTTTCCGCGCAACTAATGAAAAACTGTTTTTT.

The rearrangement uses TRBV6-5 and TRBJ2-5; TRBD2 matches at 12 bases. The J call is uncertain, as TRBJ2-7 better fits the DNA end. Per germline, CDR1 MNHEY and CDR2 SVGAGI. There are 14 residues in the CDR3. The CDR3 spells CASGLAGSSYEQYF. The DNA for the CDR3 is TGTGCCAGCGGACTAGCGGGGAGCTCCTACGAGCAGTACTTC.

The chain recombines TRBV6-4 with TRBJ2-5; 12 bases fit TRBD2. After removal of 6 bases from V and 5 bases from J, the junction contained 25 bases not matched to a gene. The germline CDR1 and CDR2 sequences are MRHNA and SNTAGT. The CDR3 length is 21 residues. The CDR3: CASRDRLNRNPGLAGLETQYF. CDR3 nucleotides: TGTGCCAGCAGGGACCGCCTCAACCGAAATCCGGGACTAGCGGGTTTGGAGACCCAGTACTTC.

The gene calls are TRBV6-5 and TRBJ1-2, with D hard to call. CDR1 MNHEY and CDR2 SVGAGI come from the germline V gene. V dropped 7 bases and J dropped 8 bases, with 14 bases sitting between them. This CDR3 has 12 residues. CDR3 coding DNA: TGTGCCAGCAAGGAGCCGTCGGGCGGCTACACCTTC. Residues: CASKEPSGGYTF.

The chain uses TRBV11-3 and TRBJ2-5; no definite D call. CDR1 SGHNT and CDR2 YENEEA come from the germline V gene. Trimming left V 5 bases short and J 5 bases short, with 12 bases between. The CDR3 runs to 13 residues. Written as DNA, the CDR3 is TGTGCCAGCAGCACCCAGGCCAGGGAGACCCAGTACTTC. Translation gives CASSTQARETQYF.